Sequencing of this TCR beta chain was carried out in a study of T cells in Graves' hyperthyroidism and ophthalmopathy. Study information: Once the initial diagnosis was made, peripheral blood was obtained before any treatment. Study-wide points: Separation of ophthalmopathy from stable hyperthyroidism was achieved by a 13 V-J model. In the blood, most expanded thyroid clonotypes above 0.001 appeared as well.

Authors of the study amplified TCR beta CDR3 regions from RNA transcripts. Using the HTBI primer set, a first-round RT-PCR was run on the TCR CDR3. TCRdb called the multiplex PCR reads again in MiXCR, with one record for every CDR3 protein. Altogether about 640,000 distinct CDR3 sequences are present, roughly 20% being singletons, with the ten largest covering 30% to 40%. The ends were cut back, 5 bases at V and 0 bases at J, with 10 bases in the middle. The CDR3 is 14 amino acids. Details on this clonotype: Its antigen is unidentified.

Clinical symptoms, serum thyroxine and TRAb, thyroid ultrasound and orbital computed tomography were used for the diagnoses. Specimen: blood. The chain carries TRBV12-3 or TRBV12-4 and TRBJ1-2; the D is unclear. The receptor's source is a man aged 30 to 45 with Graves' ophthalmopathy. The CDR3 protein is CASSPAEANYGYTF. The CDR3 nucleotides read TGTGCCAGCAGTCCCGCGGAAGCTAACTATGGCTACACCTTC.